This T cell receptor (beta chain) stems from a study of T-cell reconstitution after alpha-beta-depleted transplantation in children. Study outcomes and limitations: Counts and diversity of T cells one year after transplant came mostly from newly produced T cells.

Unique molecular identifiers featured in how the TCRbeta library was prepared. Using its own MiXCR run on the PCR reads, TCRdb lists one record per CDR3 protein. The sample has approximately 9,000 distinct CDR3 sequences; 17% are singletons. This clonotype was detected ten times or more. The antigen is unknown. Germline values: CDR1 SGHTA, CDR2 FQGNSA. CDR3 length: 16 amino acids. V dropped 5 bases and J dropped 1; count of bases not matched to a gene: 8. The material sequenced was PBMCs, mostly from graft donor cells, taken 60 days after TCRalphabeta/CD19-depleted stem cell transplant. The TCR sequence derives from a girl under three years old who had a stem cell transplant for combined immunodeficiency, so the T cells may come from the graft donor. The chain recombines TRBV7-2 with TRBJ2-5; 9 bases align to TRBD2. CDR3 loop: CASSPPSAGGQETQYF. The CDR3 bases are TGTGCCAGCAGCCCGCCATCAGCGGGGGGCCAAGAGACCCAGTACTTC.